This TCR beta chain came from a study of post-analysis software for immune sequencing data. After removal of 4 bases from V and 4 bases from J, the junction contained 9 bases not matched to a gene. Germline V gene data show CDR1 as SQVTM and CDR2 as ANQGSEA. The CDR3 loop spans 15 amino acids. Carried by the TCR beta cDNA libraries were unique molecular identifiers. TCRdb analysed the PCR reads with MiXCR anew, one entry per CDR3 protein. The data show some 690,000 distinct CDR3 sequences, over 45% seen once. A note on this clonotype: As yet, its antigen is unknown.

Study observations and caveats: Controls had lower frequencies than patients of 4 or 5 TRBV segments, which included TRBV5-6, TRBV5-1 and TRBV20-1.

The clonotype comes from a girl aged 2 to 9 with multiple sclerosis. Sequenced: blood. The rearrangement joins TRBV29-1 to TRBJ2-3, with 9 bases that match TRBD1. The CDR3 here is CSVALGTGYSDTQYF. As DNA, the CDR3 is TGCAGCGTTGCATTAGGGACAGGGTATTCAGATACGCAGTATTTT.